This TCR beta chain comes out of a study of T-cell reconstitution after alpha-beta-depleted transplantation in children. Findings and limits, study-wide: High day-60 TCRbeta diversity in some patients came from surviving recipient T cells and thymic progenitors. Diversity and T-cell counts at one year after transplant derived mostly from new T cells.

This clonotype was counted many times. The antigen is not known. For TCRbeta, the library was prepared with unique molecular identifiers. TCRdb fed the PCR reads into MiXCR, producing one record per CDR3 protein. The sample lists about 260,000 distinct CDR3 sequences; roughly 8% were seen once. The material was PBMCs, mostly from graft donor cells, obtained 180 days after TCRalphabeta/CD19-depleted stem cell transplant. The TCR sequence derives from a male patient younger than 18 who had a stem cell transplant for acute lymphoblastic leukemia, so the T cells may come from the graft donor.

The CDR3 reads CASSLPGYNSPLHF. As DNA, the CDR3 is TGTGCCAGCAGTTTACCTGGTTATAATTCACCCCTCCACTTT. The J gene is TRBJ1-6, the V gene TRBV28; no clear D gene. The germline V and J ends were trimmed by 2 bases and 4 bases, with 6 bases remaining between them. CDR1 is MDHEN and CDR2 is SYDVKM in the germline V gene. The CDR3 has 14 residues.